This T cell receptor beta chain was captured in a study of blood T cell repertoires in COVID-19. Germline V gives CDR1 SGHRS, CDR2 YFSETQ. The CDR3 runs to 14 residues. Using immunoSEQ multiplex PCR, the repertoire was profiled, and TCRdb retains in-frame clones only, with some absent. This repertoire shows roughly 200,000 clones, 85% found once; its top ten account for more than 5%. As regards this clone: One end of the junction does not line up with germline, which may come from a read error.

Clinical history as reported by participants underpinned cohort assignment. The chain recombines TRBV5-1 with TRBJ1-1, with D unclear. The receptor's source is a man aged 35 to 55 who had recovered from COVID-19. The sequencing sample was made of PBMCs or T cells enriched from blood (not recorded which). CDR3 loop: CASSLADLKTEAFF. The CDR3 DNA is TGCGCCAGCAGCTTGGCAGACTTGAAGACTGAAGCTTTCTTT.